This passage covers 31 T cell receptor beta chains from one sample sequenced in a study of beta chain features in type 1 diabetes. Expressed TCRB transcripts were sequenced after all isolated RNA was converted to cDNA. Method: immunoSEQ multiplex PCR; TCRdb's copy keeps in-frame clones and lacks some. The repertoire has hundreds of thousands of clones, around 16% of them found once; the top ten carry 0.07% to 0.095%. Sequenced sample: naive CD4+ T cells from blood. The receptors shown here come from a man aged 18 to 35 in good health.

This clone appeared a few times. The genes are TRBV7-8 and TRBJ1-1; no definite D call. From germline, CDR1 is SGHVS and CDR2 FQNEAQ. The CDR3 is 13 residues long. V lost 5 bases and J 0 bases, leaving 7 bases between the germline ends. In nucleotides, the CDR3 is TGTGCCAGCAGCCCAAGGTTGAACACTGAAGCTTTCTTT. Its protein is CASSPRLNTEAFF.

This clone came up once. The rearrangement links TRBV6-1 to TRBJ1-6, with 8 bases that match TRBD1. Germline assignment: CDR1 MNHNS and CDR2 SASEGT. The CDR3 is 15 residues long. J lost 13 bases, V lost 2 bases, and 10 bases had no gene match. CDR3 region: CASSEPRQGSNPLHF. CDR3 DNA: TGTGCCAGCAGTGAACCCAGACAGGGGAGTAACCCCCTCCACTTT.

In its sample, this clone was seen a few times. The chain employs TRBV5-4 and TRBJ2-7, with a tentative D call TRBD2 (5 bases). The germline V gene encodes CDR1 SGHNT and CDR2 YYREEE (reference sequence). This CDR3 contains 15 residues. V shed 4 bases and J shed 4 bases, with 18 bases lying between them. The CDR3 DNA is TGTGCCAGCAGCCCGCGAGGGAACGTGAATTACGAGCAGTACTTC. Its protein is CASSPRGNVNYEQYF.

As concerns this clone: Within the sample, other DNA sequences also encode this same CDR3. The chain couples TRBV7-2 to TRBJ1-1; D is unclear. Germline CDR1 and CDR2: SGHTA and FQGNSA. This CDR3 has 14 residues. V was pared by 5 bases and J by 2 bases, with 12 bases between. The CDR3 region has the DNA TGTGCCAGCAGCCGGGGAGGGATTAACACTGAAGCTTTCTTT. Its protein product is CASSRGGINTEAFF.

The gene calls are TRBV4-3 and TRBJ2-7, with 7 bases lining up with TRBD2. There are 17 residues in the CDR3. V gave up 3 bases and J gave up 0 bases; unmatched junction bases: 11. CDR1 is LGHNA and CDR2 is YSLEER in the germline V gene. Here the CDR3 reads CASSQNTTSLSSYEQYF. CDR3 nucleotides: TGCGCCAGCAGCCAGAACACGACTAGCCTTAGCTCCTACGAGCAGTACTTC.

The chain joins TRBV7-3 to TRBJ2-1, with 11 bases lining up with TRBD2. Germline assignment: CDR1 SGHTA and CDR2 FQGTGA. The CDR3 has 16 amino acids. The junction had 6 bases not matched to a gene; V was cut back by 3 bases and J by 5 bases. CDR3 in amino acids: CASSLTSGNANNEQFF. The CDR3 DNA is TGTGCCAGCAGCTTGACTAGCGGGAATGCGAACAATGAGCAGTTCTTC.

The rearrangement uses TRBV2 and TRBJ1-5, with D possibly matching TRBD1 (5 bases). This CDR3 region has 13 residues. The V end lost 3 bases, the J end lost 4 bases, and 7 bases lay between the germline ends. Germline V gives CDR1 SNHLY, CDR2 FYNNEI. CDR3 nucleotide sequence: TGTGCCAGCAGTGACGAGGGGAATCAGCCCCAGCATTTT. It yields the protein CASSDEGNQPQHF.

The chain is built from TRBV11-2 and TRBJ1-1, with 7 bases identical to TRBD1. The germline V gene encodes CDR1 SGHAT and CDR2 FQNNGV. Trimming took 6 bases from V and 0 from J; bases not matched to a gene: 10. CDR3 length: 16 amino acids. The CDR3 nucleotides read TGTGCCAGCAGATCAGGACAGGTACGCGTGAACACTGAAGCTTTCTTT. It encodes CASRSGQVRVNTEAFF. Together with reference TRBV11-2 and TRBJ1-1, the CDR3 gives the full variable domain: EAGVAQSPRYKIIEKRQSVAFWCNPISGHATLYWYQQILGQGPKLLIQFQNNGVVDDSQLPKDRFSAERLKGVDSTLKIQPAKLEDSAVYLCASRSGQVRVNTEAFFGQGTRLTVV.

In its sample, this clone was seen a few times. V gene TRBV7-2 combines with J gene TRBJ2-7; 8 bases match TRBD2. Per the germline V gene, CDR1 is SGHTA and CDR2 is FQGNSA. J gave up 2 bases and V 4 bases, and 7 bases lay outside the gene matches. There are 15 residues in the CDR3. The CDR3 reads CASSSRTSSTYEQYF. The CDR3 coding sequence is TGTGCCAGCAGCTCTAGGACTAGCTCGACCTACGAGCAGTACTTC.

The table lists this clone with a few counts. The chain employs TRBV29-1 and TRBJ2-7; 8 positions agree with TRBD1. From germline, CDR1 is SQVTM and CDR2 ANQGSEA. The V gene end was trimmed by 7 bases and the J gene end by 5 bases; junction bases not matched to a gene: 10. The CDR3 sequence is 13 residues long. The chain's CDR3 is CSGGQGFSDEQYF. The DNA of the CDR3 is TGCAGCGGCGGACAGGGTTTCAGCGACGAGCAGTACTTC.

The chain combines TRBV7-9 with TRBJ2-3; 8 bases agree with TRBD2. The germline V gene encodes CDR1 SEHNR and CDR2 FQNEAQ (reference sequence). The CDR3 runs to 16 residues. The J segment lost 3 bases and the V segment lost 8 bases, leaving 13 bases of the junction unmatched. CDR3 DNA: TGTGCCAGCGATCGGGGGGGCGGGTCTCGGACAGATACGCAGTATTTT. Translating gives CASDRGGGSRTDTQYF.

This sequence joins TRBV25-1 and TRBJ1-4, with D unresolved. Trimming took off 6 bases at V and 10 bases at J, with 15 bases between the two ends. The CDR3 has 13 amino acids. Germline CDR1 and CDR2: MGHDK and SYGVNS. The CDR3 loop is CASRSDDAGKLFF. DNA for the CDR3: TGTGCCAGCAGGTCGGACGACGCGGGAAAACTGTTTTTT.

This clone turned up a few times. The J gene is TRBJ2-1, the V gene TRBV2; 7 bases are a match to TRBD2. Germline CDR1 and CDR2: SNHLY and FYNNEI. The CDR3 has 14 amino acids. V lost 10 bases, J lost 6 bases, and 12 bases stayed unmatched. CDR3 nucleotides: TGTGCCACTTTACTAGCGTCTAAAAGCAATGAGCAGTTCTTC. Its protein product is CATLLASKSNEQFF.

The chain links TRBV19 to TRBJ2-4; 7 bases are shared with TRBD2. This CDR3 spans 17 amino acids. Germline V CDR1 and CDR2: LNHDA, SQIVND (reference sequence). Trimming took 0 bases from V and 0 from J; bases not matched to a gene: 5. CDR3 DNA sequence: TGTGCCAGTAGTATAGATGGGAGGGGCCTAGCCAAAAACATTCAGTACTTC. It is translated as CASSIDGRGLAKNIQYF. Together with reference TRBV19 and TRBJ2-4, the CDR3 gives the full variable domain: DGGITQSPKYLFRKEGQNVTLSCEQNLNHDAMYWYRQDPGQGLRLIYYSQIVNDFQKGDIAEGYSVSREKKESFPLTVTSAQKNPTAFYLCASSIDGRGLAKNIQYFGAGTRLSVL.

The chain recombines TRBV19 with TRBJ1-4, with D unresolved. The CDR3 totals 15 residues. V was trimmed by 7 bases and J by 7 bases, leaving 19 bases between them. Germline V lookup: CDR1 LNHDA, CDR2 SQIVND (reference sequence). CDR3 region: CASTPMGFGSEKLFF. CDR3 coding DNA: TGTGCCAGTACCCCTATGGGGTTCGGGAGTGAAAAACTGTTTTTT. Based on the CDR3 plus reference TRBV19 and TRBJ1-4, the full variable domain is DGGITQSPKYLFRKEGQNVTLSCEQNLNHDAMYWYRQDPGQGLRLIYYSQIVNDFQKGDIAEGYSVSREKKESFPLTVTSAQKNPTAFYLCASTPMGFGSEKLFFGSGTQLSVL.

The rearrangement joins TRBV5-4 to TRBJ1-5, with TRBD1 matching 8 bases. Germline CDR1 and CDR2: SGHNT and YYREEE (reference sequence). This CDR3 has 16 amino acids. Unmatched junction bases numbered 6, after V lost 0 bases and J lost 4 bases. CDR3 in DNA: TGTGCCAGCAGCTTGGCAGGGGGCGTAGGAAATCAGCCCCAGCATTTT. This gives the protein CASSLAGGVGNQPQHF.

The chain combines TRBV2 with TRBJ1-2; TRBD1 matches 8 bases. Germline assignment: CDR1 SNHLY and CDR2 FYNNEI. The length of the CDR3 is 13 residues. Unmatched junction bases numbered 5, after V lost 7 bases and J lost 4 bases. Here the CDR3 reads CASNNGQGYGYTF. The CDR3 DNA follows: TGTGCCAGCAACAACGGACAGGGCTATGGCTACACCTTC. The variable domain in full, completed from reference TRBV2 and TRBJ1-2, reads EPEVTQTPSHQVTQMGQEVILRCVPISNHLYFYWYRQILGQKVEFLVSFYNNEISEKSEIFDDQFSVERPDGSNFTLKIRSTKLEDSAMYFCASNNGQGYGYTFGSGTRLTVV.

A few counts support this clone. The chain has TRBV19 and TRBJ2-6; either TRBD1 or TRBD2 may fit D (7 bases each). V was clipped by 6 bases and J by 5 bases, with 14 bases between them. Germline loops: CDR1 LNHDA, CDR2 SQIVND (reference sequence). The CDR3 is made up of 15 amino acids. CDR3 nucleotide sequence: TGTGCCAGTAGCAGCAGGGGGGGCTGGGCCAACGTCCTGACTTTC. This encodes CASSSRGGWANVLTF.

The chain uses TRBV11-2 and TRBJ2-5; 9 nucleotides match TRBD1. Germline V gene sequence: CDR1 SGHAT, CDR2 FQNNGV. This CDR3 contains 15 residues. J lost 4 bases, V lost 5 bases, and 8 bases had no gene match. DNA of the CDR3: TGTGCCAGCAGCCCAGGGACAGGGTGGTTAGAGACCCAGTACTTC. Translated: CASSPGTGWLETQYF.

CDR3 in amino acids: CASSLAPSTDTQYF. For the CDR3, the DNA is TGTGCCAGCAGTCTAGCTCCCAGCACAGATACGCAGTATTTT. V and J are TRBV6-5 and TRBJ2-3; D is possibly TRBD2 (5 bases). Germline assignment: CDR1 MNHEY and CDR2 SVGAGI. The CDR3 contains 14 residues. The V and J ends lost 5 bases and 0 bases respectively, with 9 bases between them.

This clone was detected only a few times. This chain joins TRBV7-2 and TRBJ1-2; D is undetermined. Looked up from germline, CDR1 is SGHTA and CDR2 is FQGNSA. Trimming removed 4 bases from V and 11 bases from J, with 17 bases in between. CDR3 length: 13 residues. CDR3 sequence (DNA): TGTGCCAGCAGCTCCCCGGGAGAGGTGTGGTACACCTTC. Translated: CASSSPGEVWYTF.

This clone was detected a few times. The V call is TRBV11-2, the J call TRBJ2-2, with 8 bases fitting TRBD1. The CDR3 contains 15 residues. Germline-derived CDR1 and CDR2 are SGHAT and FQNNGV. Trimming removed 6 bases from V and 7 bases from J; junction bases left unmatched: 10. The CDR3 DNA is TGTGCCAGCAGAGGAGGACAGGGCTTTGGCGGGGAGCTGTTTTTT. Amino acid sequence: CASRGGQGFGGELFF. Using reference TRBV11-2 and TRBJ2-2 for the parts outside the CDR3, the full variable domain is EAGVAQSPRYKIIEKRQSVAFWCNPISGHATLYWYQQILGQGPKLLIQFQNNGVVDDSQLPKDRFSAERLKGVDSTLKIQPAKLEDSAVYLCASRGGQGFGGELFFGEGSRLTVL.

J is TRBJ1-1 and V is TRBV29-1; no clear D gene. Trimming left V 5 bases short and J 6 bases short, with 16 bases between. The CDR3 has 13 residues. CDR1 and CDR2 from the germline V gene are SQVTM and ANQGSEA. CDR3 protein: CSVRAVGLAEAFF. CDR3 DNA: TGCAGCGTTCGGGCAGTCGGACTGGCTGAAGCTTTCTTT.

J is TRBJ2-5 and V is TRBV7-2; perhaps D is TRBD1 or TRBD2 (5 bases each). In germline, CDR1 is SGHTA, CDR2 FQGNSA. V lost 5 bases and J lost 2, with 9 bases in between. CDR3 length equals 13 residues. CDR3 amino acids: CASSQGPQETQYF. The DNA of the CDR3 is TGTGCCAGCAGCCAGGGACCGCAAGAGACCCAGTACTTC.

The J gene is TRBJ2-4, the V gene TRBV5-1; a possible D gene is TRBD1 (6 bases). CDR1 and CDR2 from the germline V gene are SGHRS and YFSETQ. With 4 bases removed from V and 0 bases from J, the gap between germline ends came to 14 bases. The CDR3 has 16 residues. The CDR3 loop reads CASSGRTELAKNIQYF. The CDR3, as DNA: TGCGCCAGCAGCGGTAGGACAGAGCTAGCCAAAAACATTCAGTACTTC.

In its sample, this clone was seen a few times. The chain uses TRBV6-6 and TRBJ2-7; the D gene could be TRBD1 or TRBD2 (5 bases each). V was trimmed by 4 bases and J by 3 bases, leaving 16 bases between them. The germline V gene has CDR1 MNHNY and CDR2 SVGAGI (reference sequence). This CDR3 is 15 amino acids long. This chain's CDR3 is CASSSSQGVFYEQYF. The CDR3 coding sequence is TGTGCCAGCAGTTCATCCCAGGGAGTCTTCTACGAGCAGTACTTC.

Notes on this clone: This CDR3 is also generated by other DNA sequences in the sample. The chain employs TRBV30 and TRBJ1-3, with D uncertain. Germline CDR1 is GTSNPN and CDR2 is SVGIG (reference sequence). The CDR3 is made up of 12 amino acids. V lost 0 bases to trimming and J lost 3 bases, with 3 bases between them. The CDR3 is CAWSVGGNTIYF. In DNA form, the CDR3 reads TGTGCCTGGAGTGTAGGTGGAAACACCATATATTTT.

There are a few counts of this clone. The chain carries TRBV27 and TRBJ2-1, with D possibly being TRBD2 (5 bases). The CDR3 is 17 residues long. Between the trimmed V and J ends, which lost 5 bases and 5 bases, there was a span of 22 bases. Germline V gives CDR1 MNHEY, CDR2 SMNVEV (reference sequence). The CDR3 spells CASSARPVANRHNEQFF. DNA of the CDR3: TGTGCCAGCAGTGCGAGGCCCGTAGCGAACCGTCACAATGAGCAGTTCTTC.

There are a few counts of this clone. The chain joins TRBV28 to TRBJ2-1; D tentatively fits TRBD1 or TRBD2 (6 bases each). CDR3 length: 16 amino acids. Germline V CDR1 and CDR2: MDHEN, SYDVKM. V lost 6 bases to trimming and J lost 1 base, with 16 bases between them. Here the CDR3 reads CASSLKGGLSYNEQFF. CDR3 DNA sequence: TGTGCCAGCAGCCTCAAAGGGGGACTTTCCTACAATGAGCAGTTCTTC.

The chain couples TRBV5-1 to TRBJ2-3, with D tentatively TRBD2 (6 bases). Germline-derived CDR1 and CDR2 are SGHRS and YFSETQ. With 1 base removed from V and 0 bases from J, the gap between germline ends came to 9 bases. CDR3 length equals 15 residues. The CDR3 loop is CASSLRGGSTDTQYF. Here the CDR3 DNA reads TGCGCCAGCAGCTTGCGTGGGGGGAGCACAGATACGCAGTATTTT.

The sample holds a few counts of this clone. The chain couples TRBV19 to TRBJ2-1; D is possibly TRBD1 (6 bases). Looked up from germline, CDR1 is LNHDA and CDR2 is SQIVND (reference sequence). Trimming took off 5 bases at V and 7 bases at J, with 12 bases between the two ends. The CDR3 covers 13 residues. The CDR3 reads CASSSYRENEQFF. The CDR3 DNA sequence: TGTGCCAGTAGTTCCTACAGGGAGAATGAGCAGTTCTTC.